The sequence of this T cell receptor beta chain was determined in a study of cytomegalovirus exposure and HLA in healthy donors. While unrecorded immune exposures were likely, the donors were nominally healthy when sampled. A note on this clone: Antigen unknown.

Germline V lookup: CDR1 SGDLS, CDR2 YYNGEE. Deletions cut 3 bases from V and 2 bases from J, with 15 bases between. CDR3 length equals 15 residues. PCR used 60 Vbeta primers and 13 Jbeta primers. TCRdb's table, derived via immunoSEQ multiplex PCR, lists solely in-frame clones and lacks some. The sample has under 90,000 clones, and its top ten clones hold 15%. Study-level findings and limits: At a 0.05 false discovery rate, a later analysis found approximately 15,000 TCR beta sequences to be associated with HLA alleles. Later work found that TCR association rates differed between HLA loci; DRB1 had the most and HLA-C the fewest. Sequencing artifact likely explains a cluster of highly shared sequence variants.

This TCR came from a man aged 50 or older in good health and CMV-seropositive. What was sequenced was PBMCs. The V gene is TRBV9, the J gene TRBJ2-7; maybe TRBD1 (6 bases). CDR3 in DNA: TGTGCCAGCAGCGGTGGGACACCAGTTACCTACGAGCAGTACTTC. Amino acids: CASSGGTPVTYEQYF.